Listed below are T cell receptor beta chains from one sample, sequenced in a study of blood T cell repertoires in COVID-19. Only in-frame clones appear in the TCRdb table, and some are missing; sequencing was by immunoSEQ multiplex PCR. The sample has about 330,000 clones; around four fifths are singletons. Sequencing was performed on peripheral blood. Receptors were obtained from a woman between 45 and 65 years old with acute or convalescent COVID-19. The CDR3 runs from the conserved cysteine through the conserved F or W. The order of the fields is clone size, V gene, J gene, D gene, CDR3 protein, CDR3 DNA. The D gene is left open where the match is weak. Where a row states a size, it is once, few, many or the class of an expanded clone; other rows omit it.

-	TRBV9	TRBJ2-2	TRBD2	CASSSGGAGELFF	TGTGCCAGCAGCTCCGGGGGGGCCGGGGAGCTGTTTTTT
-	TRBV29-1	TRBJ1-4	TRBD1	CSAGDRGGEKLFF	TGCAGCGCCGGCGACAGGGGTGGTGAAAAACTGTTTTTT
-	TRBV6-6	TRBJ2-1	-	CASSPPLSEQFF	TGTGCCAGCAGCCCACCCCTCAGTGAGCAGTTCTTC
-	TRBV14	TRBJ2-1	-	CASSHPGAASSEQFF	TGTGCCAGCAGCCACCCTGGGGCAGCCAGCAGTGAGCAGTTCTTC
-	TRBV6-5	TRBJ2-1	-	CASSYRAGPPNNEQFF	TGTGCCAGCAGTTACCGAGCCGGTCCCCCCAACAATGAGCAGTTCTTC
-	TRBV29-1	TRBJ1-1	-	CSATPMDRNTEAFF	TGCAGCGCCACCCCGATGGACAGGAACACTGAAGCTTTCTTT
-	TRBV10-3	TRBJ2-5	-	CATLDGAGPGETQYF	TGTGCCACGCTCGATGGGGCAGGGCCCGGGGAGACCCAGTACTTC
-	TRBV5-6	TRBJ2-3	TRBD2	CASSFFLGGSLADTQYF	TGTGCCAGCAGCTTTTTTCTTGGCGGGAGTCTGGCAGATACGCAGTATTTT
once	TRBV7-2	TRBJ2-1	-	CASSSYRVNEQFF	TGTGCCAGCAGCTCCTACAGGGTTAATGAGCAGTTCTTC
-	TRBV7-3	TRBJ2-3	TRBD2	CASSSDPSGRKDTQYF	TGTGCCAGCAGCTCCGACCCTAGCGGGAGAAAAGATACGCAGTATTTT
few	TRBV5-4	TRBJ1-4	-	CASSPGRGGEKLFF	TGTGCCAGCAGCCCAGGGAGAGGGGGTGAAAAACTGTTTTTT
-	TRBV7-7	TRBJ1-4	TRBD1	CASSLRDRGTEKLFF	TGTGCCAGCAGCCTCCGGGACAGGGGAACCGAAAAACTGTTTTTT
-	TRBV24-1	TRBJ2-5	TRBD1	CATSDAGTEGETQYF	TGTGCCACCAGTGATGCCGGGACAGAGGGGGAGACCCAGTACTTC
-	TRBV18	TRBJ2-7	TRBD1	CASSLHVGQGDEQYF	TGTGCCAGCTCACTCCACGTTGGTCAGGGGGACGAGCAGTACTTC
-	TRBV2	TRBJ1-2	-	CASPGGYGYTF	TGTGCCAGTCCCGGGGGCTATGGCTACACCTTC
-	TRBV10-3	TRBJ1-6	-	CAISGERNNSPLHF	TGTGCCATCAGTGGAGAGAGGAATAATTCACCCCTCCACTTT
few	TRBV10-2	TRBJ2-7	TRBD2	CASRETSGGSYEQYF	TGCGCCAGCAGGGAGACTAGCGGCGGTTCCTACGAGCAGTACTTC
-	TRBV28	TRBJ1-3	-	CASSTTRGGNTIYF	TGTGCCAGCAGTACGACCCGGGGTGGAAACACCATATATTTT
-	TRBV2	TRBJ1-6	-	CASSEAVYSPLHF	TGTGCCAGCAGTGAAGCCGTTTATTCACCCCTCCACTTT
-	TRBV23-1	TRBJ1-4	-	CASSRGHLNEKLFF	TGCGCCAGCAGCCGGGGACACCTTAATGAAAAACTGTTTTTT
-	TRBV4-1	TRBJ2-5	TRBD2	CASSQGDSGGAFETQYF	TGCGCCAGCAGCCAAGGAGATAGCGGGGGGGCTTTTGAGACCCAGTACTTC
-	TRBV5-6	TRBJ2-3	TRBD1	CASSLEGQGSDTQYF	TGTGCCAGCAGCTTGGAGGGACAGGGATCGGATACGCAGTATTTT
-	TRBV3-1/TRBV3-2	TRBJ1-1	-	CASSLTDKNTEAFF	TGTGCCAGCAGCCTAACAGATAAGAACACTGAAGCTTTCTTT
-	TRBV30	TRBJ1-5	-	CAWDTQGVGNQPQHF	TGTGCCTGGGATACACAGGGAGTCGGCAATCAGCCCCAGCATTTT
-	TRBV19	TRBJ1-2	-	CASSIGPRENYGYTF	TGTGCCAGTAGTATAGGCCCACGAGAAAACTATGGCTACACCTTC
once	TRBV6-4	TRBJ1-1	TRBD1	CASSSGTGTEAFF	TGTGCCAGCAGTTCCGGGACAGGGACTGAAGCTTTCTTT
once	TRBV7-9	TRBJ2-2	TRBD1	CASSLMDRGKTGELFF	TGTGCCAGCAGCTTAATGGACAGGGGAAAAACCGGGGAGCTGTTTTTT
-	TRBV6-5	TRBJ1-5	-	CASSLQGYSNQPQHF	TGTGCCAGCAGCTTACAGGGATATAGCAATCAGCCCCAGCATTTT
-	TRBV13	TRBJ2-1	TRBD2	CASSFFRGLAIEQFF	TGTGCCAGCAGCTTTTTCAGGGGACTAGCGATTGAGCAGTTCTTC
-	TRBV6-4	TRBJ1-2	-	CASSASPGAVRGYTF	TGTGCCAGCAGTGCCTCCCCAGGGGCCGTACGGGGCTACACCTTC
-	TRBV10-3	TRBJ1-5	TRBD1	CAISTGSGQPQHF	TGTGCCATCTCGACAGGGTCGGGTCAGCCCCAGCATTTT
once	TRBV6-5	TRBJ2-3	-	CASRRGGEDTQYF	TGTGCCAGCAGGAGGGGGGGAGAAGATACGCAGTATTTT
-	TRBV15	TRBJ1-1	-	CATSRDRVVEAFF	TGTGCCACCAGCAGAGATCGGGTGGTCGAAGCTTTCTTT
few	TRBV7-3	TRBJ2-1	-	CASSPYRDNEQFF	TGTGCCAGCAGCCCATACAGGGACAATGAGCAGTTCTTC
-	TRBV5-4	TRBJ2-2	-	CASSLGLTLNTGELFF	TGTGCCAGCAGCTTGGGCCTTACTCTGAACACCGGGGAGCTGTTTTTT
once	TRBV3-1/TRBV3-2	TRBJ2-1	TRBD2	CASSVAGGPDEQFF	TGTGCCAGCAGTGTAGCGGGGGGGCCGGATGAGCAGTTCTTC
-	TRBV7-2	TRBJ2-1	-	CATLAIQGYNEQFF	TGTGCCACCCTTGCGATACAGGGTTACAATGAGCAGTTCTTC
few	TRBV19	TRBJ1-5	-	CASSPTGSNQPQHF	TGTGCCAGTAGCCCGACAGGTAGCAATCAGCCCCAGCATTTT
-	TRBV2	TRBJ2-3	-	CASTARLSTDTQYF	TGTGCCAGCACGGCAAGACTATCCACAGATACGCAGTATTTT
once	TRBV19	TRBJ1-3	-	CASSPRRYSGNTIYF	TGTGCCAGTAGTCCCCGCAGGTACTCTGGAAACACCATATATTTT
many	TRBV9	TRBJ1-2	-	CASSPRREGGYGYTF	TGTGCCAGCAGCCCCCGGAGAGAGGGAGGCTATGGCTACACCTTC
-	TRBV6-5	TRBJ2-7	-	CASSYPPTGEQYF	TGTGCCAGCAGTTACCCGCCGACAGGCGAGCAGTACTTC
few	TRBV27	TRBJ2-1	-	CASSLSASLYNEQFF	TGTGCCAGCAGTTTATCGGCCTCCCTCTACAATGAGCAGTTCTTC